A selection of T cell receptor beta chains follows, all from one sample in a study of blood T cell repertoires in COVID-19. Only in-frame clones appear in the TCRdb table, and some are missing; sequencing was by immunoSEQ multiplex PCR. The sample records roughly 120,000 clones, approximately 82% being singletons. The sequenced material came from peripheral blood. All receptors derive from a man in his 70s with active or convalescent COVID-19. The CDR3 runs from the conserved cysteine through the conserved F or W. The order of the fields is clone size, D gene, V gene, J gene, CDR3 protein, CDR3 DNA. A D gene is named only where the DNA matches it firmly. Not all rows give a size; the values are once, few, many and, for expanded clones, a class.

>.|.|TRBV15|TRBJ2-7
CATSRAGRASYEQYF
TGTGCCACCAGCAGAGCGGGCAGGGCATCCTACGAGCAGTACTTC
>few|.|TRBV7-3|TRBJ1-1
CASSQAVGGTEAFF
TGTGCCAGCAGCCAGGCTGTGGGGGGCACTGAAGCTTTCTTT
>.|TRBD1|TRBV18|TRBJ1-1
CASSPPGTGLTEAFF
TGTGCCAGCTCACCACCCGGGACAGGGCTCACTGAAGCTTTCTTT
>.|.|TRBV7-9|TRBJ1-2
CASHSDINYGYTF
TGTGCCAGCCACTCGGACATAAACTATGGCTACACCTTC
>.|.|TRBV7-2|TRBJ2-5
CASSFRGVLETQYF
TGTGCCAGCAGCTTCCGGGGTGTCCTGGAGACCCAGTACTTC
>.|.|TRBV19|TRBJ1-1
CASSRGRQTMNTEAFF
TGTGCCAGTAGTAGAGGGCGGCAGACCATGAACACTGAAGCTTTCTTT
>medium-sized|.|TRBV3-1/TRBV3-2|TRBJ2-5
CASSRAGGYQETQYF
TGTGCCAGCAGCCGAGCGGGTGGGTACCAAGAGACCCAGTACTTC
>few|.|TRBV11-3|TRBJ2-7
CASSLDGNGAYEQYF
TGTGCCAGCAGCTTAGATGGGAACGGGGCCTACGAGCAGTACTTC
>.|TRBD2|TRBV5-5|TRBJ2-3
CASSLTSGGTRARDTQYF
TGTGCCAGCAGCTTGACTAGCGGCGGCACGAGAGCCCGAGATACGCAGTATTTT
>.|TRBD1|TRBV7-2|TRBJ2-1
CASSSRDRAFNEQFF
TGTGCCAGCAGCTCACGAGACAGGGCTTTCAATGAGCAGTTCTTC
>once|.|TRBV18|TRBJ2-1
CASSLVTVGAINEQFF
TGTGCCAGCTCACTTGTGACAGTTGGGGCAATAAATGAGCAGTTCTTC